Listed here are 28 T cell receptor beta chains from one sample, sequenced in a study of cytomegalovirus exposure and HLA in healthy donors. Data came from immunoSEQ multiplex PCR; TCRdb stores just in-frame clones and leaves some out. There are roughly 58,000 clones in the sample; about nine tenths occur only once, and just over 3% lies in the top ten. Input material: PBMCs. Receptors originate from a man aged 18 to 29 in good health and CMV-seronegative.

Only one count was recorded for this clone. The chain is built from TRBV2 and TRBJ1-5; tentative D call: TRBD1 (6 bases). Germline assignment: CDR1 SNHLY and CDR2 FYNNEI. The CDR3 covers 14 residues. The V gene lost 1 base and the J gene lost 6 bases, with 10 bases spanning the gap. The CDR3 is CASSEGGGGQPQHF. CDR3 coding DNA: TGTGCCAGCAGTGAAGGGGGGGGCGGTCAGCCCCAGCATTTT. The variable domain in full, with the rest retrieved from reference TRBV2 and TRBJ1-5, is EPEVTQTPSHQVTQMGQEVILRCVPISNHLYFYWYRQILGQKVEFLVSFYNNEISEKSEIFDDQFSVERPDGSNFTLKIRSTKLEDSAMYFCASSEGGGGQPQHFGDGTRLSIL.

The CDR3 bases are TGTGCCAGCAGCCGGACTAGCGGGAGGGCCGCCGGGGAGCTGTTTTTT. This gives the protein CASSRTSGRAAGELFF. This chain uses TRBV7-6 with TRBJ2-2; 15 positions match TRBD2. V lost 5 bases, J lost 6 bases, and 4 bases stayed unmatched. This CDR3 contains 16 residues. Germline CDR1 SGHVS, CDR2 FNYEAQ. Full variable domain (rest looked up from reference TRBV7-6 and TRBJ2-2): GAGVSQSPRYKVTKRGQDVALRCDPISGHVSLYWYRQALGQGPEFLTYFNYEAQQDKSGLPNDRFSAERPEGSISTLTIQRTEQRDSAMYRCASSRTSGRAAGELFFGEGSRLTVL.

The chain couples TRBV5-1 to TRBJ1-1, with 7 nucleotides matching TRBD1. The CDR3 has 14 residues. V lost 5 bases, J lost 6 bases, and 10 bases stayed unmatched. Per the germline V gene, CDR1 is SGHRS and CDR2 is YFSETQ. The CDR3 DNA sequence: TGCGCCAGCAGTTCCAGACAGGGAAGCGCTGAAGCTTTCTTT. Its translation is CASSSRQGSAEAFF. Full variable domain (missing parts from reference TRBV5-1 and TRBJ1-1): KAGVTQTPRYLIKTRGQQVTLSCSPISGHRSVSWYQQTPGQGLQFLFEYFSETQRNKGNFPGRFSGRQFSNSRSEMNVSTLELGDSALYLCASSSRQGSAEAFFGQGTRLTVV.

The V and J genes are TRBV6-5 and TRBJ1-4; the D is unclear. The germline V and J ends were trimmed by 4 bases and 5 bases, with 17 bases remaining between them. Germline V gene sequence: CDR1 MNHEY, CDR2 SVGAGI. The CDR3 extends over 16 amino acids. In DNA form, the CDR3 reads TGTGCCAGCAGTTCTGAGTCGCGTCTTTCGAATGAAAAACTGTTTTTT. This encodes CASSSESRLSNEKLFF.

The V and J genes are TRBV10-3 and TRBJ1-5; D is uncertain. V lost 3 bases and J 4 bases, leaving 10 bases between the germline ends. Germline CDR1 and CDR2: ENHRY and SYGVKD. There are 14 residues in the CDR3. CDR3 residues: CAISDRLTNQPQHF. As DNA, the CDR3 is TGTGCCATCAGTGATCGGTTAACGAATCAGCCCCAGCATTTT.

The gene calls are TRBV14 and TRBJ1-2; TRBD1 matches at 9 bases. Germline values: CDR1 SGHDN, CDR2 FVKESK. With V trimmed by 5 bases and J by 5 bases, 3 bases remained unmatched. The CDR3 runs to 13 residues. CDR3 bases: TGTGCCAGCAGCTTGGACAGGGGATATGGCTACACCTTC. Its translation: CASSLDRGYGYTF.

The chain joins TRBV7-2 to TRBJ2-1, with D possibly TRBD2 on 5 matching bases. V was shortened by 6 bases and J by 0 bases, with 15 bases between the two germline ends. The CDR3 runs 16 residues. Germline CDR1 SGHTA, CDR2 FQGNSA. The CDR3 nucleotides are TGTGCCAGCAGACGAGCGGCTAGTCACTCCTACAATGAGCAGTTCTTC. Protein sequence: CASRRAASHSYNEQFF.

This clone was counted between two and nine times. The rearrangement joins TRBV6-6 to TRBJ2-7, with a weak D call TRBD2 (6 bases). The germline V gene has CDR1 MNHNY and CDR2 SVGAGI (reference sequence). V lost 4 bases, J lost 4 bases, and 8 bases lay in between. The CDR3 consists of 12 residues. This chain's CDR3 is CASSSGLYEQYF. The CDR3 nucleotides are TGTGCCAGCAGTTCGGGACTGTACGAGCAGTACTTC.

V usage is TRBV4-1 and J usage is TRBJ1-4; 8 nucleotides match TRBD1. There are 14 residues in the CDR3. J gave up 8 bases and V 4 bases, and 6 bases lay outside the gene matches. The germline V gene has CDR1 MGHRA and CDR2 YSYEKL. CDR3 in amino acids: CASSLQGDREKLFF. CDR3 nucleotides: TGCGCCAGCAGCCTACAGGGGGATCGAGAAAAACTGTTTTTT.

The CDR3 region has the DNA TGTGCCAGCAGTCCTAGCGGGAGTATGAATACGCAGTATTTT. This translates into CASSPSGSMNTQYF. The chain recombines TRBV6-6 with TRBJ2-3, with 10 bases aligning to TRBD2. The CDR3 covers 14 residues. Unmatched junction bases numbered 6, after V lost 5 bases and J lost 7 bases. Germline lookup yields CDR1 MNHNY and CDR2 SVGAGI (reference sequence).

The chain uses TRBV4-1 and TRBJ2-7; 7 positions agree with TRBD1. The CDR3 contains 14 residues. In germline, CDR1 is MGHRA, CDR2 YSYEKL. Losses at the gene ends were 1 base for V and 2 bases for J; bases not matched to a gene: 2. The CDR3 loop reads CASSQVGTAYEQYF. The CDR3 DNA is TGCGCCAGCAGCCAAGTAGGGACAGCCTACGAGCAGTACTTC.

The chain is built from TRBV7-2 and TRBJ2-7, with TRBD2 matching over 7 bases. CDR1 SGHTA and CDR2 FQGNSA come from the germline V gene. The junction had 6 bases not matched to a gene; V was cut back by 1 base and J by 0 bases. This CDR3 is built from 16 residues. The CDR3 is CASSLVGTTSSYEQYF. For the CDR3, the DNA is TGTGCCAGCAGCTTAGTGGGGACTACGAGCTCCTACGAGCAGTACTTC. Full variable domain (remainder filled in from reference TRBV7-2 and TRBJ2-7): GAGVSQSPSNKVTEKGKDVELRCDPISGHTALYWYRQSLGQGLEFLIYFQGNSAPDKSGLPSDRFSAERTGGSVSTLTIQRTQQEDSAVYLCASSLVGTTSSYEQYFGPGTRLTVT.

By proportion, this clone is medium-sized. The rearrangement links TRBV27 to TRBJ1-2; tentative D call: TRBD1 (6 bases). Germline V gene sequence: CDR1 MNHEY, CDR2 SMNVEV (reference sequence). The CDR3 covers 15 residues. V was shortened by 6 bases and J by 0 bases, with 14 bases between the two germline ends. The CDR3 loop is CASRKSGQPNYGYTF. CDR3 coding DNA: TGTGCCAGCAGGAAAAGTGGACAGCCTAACTATGGCTACACCTTC.

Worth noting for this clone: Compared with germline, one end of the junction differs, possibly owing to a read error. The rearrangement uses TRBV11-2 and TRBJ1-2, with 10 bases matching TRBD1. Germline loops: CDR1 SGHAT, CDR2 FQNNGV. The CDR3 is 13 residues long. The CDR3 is CASSPNRDRGERW. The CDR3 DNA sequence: TGTGCCAGCAGCCCGAACCGGGACAGGGGAGAACGGTGG. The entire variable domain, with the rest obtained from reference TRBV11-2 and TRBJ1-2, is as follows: EAGVAQSPRYKIIEKRQSVAFWCNPISGHATLYWYQQILGQGPKLLIQFQNNGVVDDSQLPKDRFSAERLKGVDSTLKIQPAKLEDSAVYLCASSPNRDRGERWGSGTRLTVV.

The chain's CDR3 is CASSSRQGGRTFF. The CDR3 DNA reads as TGTGCCAGCAGTAGCAGACAGGGGGGACGGACGTTCTTT. The chain joins TRBV28 to TRBJ1-1; 9 nucleotides line up with TRBD1. With 5 bases clipped from V and 14 bases from J, the junction kept 12 bases outside the gene matches. The germline gives CDR1 MDHEN, CDR2 SYDVKM. This CDR3 spans 13 amino acids.

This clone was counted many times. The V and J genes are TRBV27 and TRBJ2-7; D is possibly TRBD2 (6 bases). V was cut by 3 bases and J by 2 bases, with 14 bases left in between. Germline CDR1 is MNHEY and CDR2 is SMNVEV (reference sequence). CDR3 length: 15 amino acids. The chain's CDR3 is CASSFRSGLTYEQYF. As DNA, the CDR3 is TGTGCCAGCAGTTTTCGCAGCGGGTTAACCTACGAGCAGTACTTC.

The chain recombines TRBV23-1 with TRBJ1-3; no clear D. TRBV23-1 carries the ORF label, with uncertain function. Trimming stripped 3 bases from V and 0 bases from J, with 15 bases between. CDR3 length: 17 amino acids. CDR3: CASSHQRPAVSGNTIYF. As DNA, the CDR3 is TGCGCCAGCAGTCACCAGCGACCCGCCGTCTCTGGAAACACCATATATTTT.

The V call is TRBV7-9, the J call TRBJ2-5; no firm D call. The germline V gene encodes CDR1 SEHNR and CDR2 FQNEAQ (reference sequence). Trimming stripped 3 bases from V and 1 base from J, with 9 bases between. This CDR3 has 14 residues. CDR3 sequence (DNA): TGTGCCAGCAGCTTCTTAGATGTCCAAGAGACCCAGTACTTC. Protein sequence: CASSFLDVQETQYF.

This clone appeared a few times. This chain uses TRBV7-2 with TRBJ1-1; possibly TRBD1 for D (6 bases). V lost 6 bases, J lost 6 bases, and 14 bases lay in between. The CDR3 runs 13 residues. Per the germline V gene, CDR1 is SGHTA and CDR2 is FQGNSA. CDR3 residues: CASSVGRGSEAFF. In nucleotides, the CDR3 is TGTGCCAGCAGTGTAGGTAGGGGGTCTGAAGCTTTCTTT.

The CDR3 coding sequence is TGTGCCAGCAGCTGGGACAGAATCAATGAGCAGTTCTTC. This translates into CASSWDRINEQFF. The V and J genes are TRBV14 and TRBJ2-1, with 7 bases aligning to TRBD1. Trimming removed 5 bases from V and 6 bases from J; junction bases left unmatched: 4. The CDR3 is 13 residues long. Looked up from germline, CDR1 is SGHDN and CDR2 is FVKESK.

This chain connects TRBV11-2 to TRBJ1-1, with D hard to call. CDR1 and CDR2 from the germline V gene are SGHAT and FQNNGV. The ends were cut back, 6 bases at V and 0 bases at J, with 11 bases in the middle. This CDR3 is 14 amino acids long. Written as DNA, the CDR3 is TGTGCCAGCAGTCCCCAGGTGATGAACACTGAAGCTTTCTTT. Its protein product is CASSPQVMNTEAFF. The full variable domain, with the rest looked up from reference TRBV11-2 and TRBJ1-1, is EAGVAQSPRYKIIEKRQSVAFWCNPISGHATLYWYQQILGQGPKLLIQFQNNGVVDDSQLPKDRFSAERLKGVDSTLKIQPAKLEDSAVYLCASSPQVMNTEAFFGQGTRLTVV.

The DNA for the CDR3 is TGCGCCAGCAGATCGACAGGGGTATTAACCGGGGAGCTGTTTTTT. It yields the protein CASRSTGVLTGELFF. The J gene is TRBJ2-2, the V gene TRBV5-1, with 8 bases aligning to TRBD1. CDR1 SGHRS and CDR2 YFSETQ come from the germline V gene. The CDR3 extends over 15 amino acids. V was pared by 5 bases and J by 5 bases, with 8 bases of the junction left unmatched.

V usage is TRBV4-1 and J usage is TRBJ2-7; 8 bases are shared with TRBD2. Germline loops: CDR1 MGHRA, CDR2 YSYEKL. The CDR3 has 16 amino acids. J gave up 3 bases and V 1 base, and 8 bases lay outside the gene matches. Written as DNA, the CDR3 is TGCGCCAGCAGCCAAGCCGCCGGGACTAGTTTCTACGAGCAGTACTTC. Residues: CASSQAAGTSFYEQYF.

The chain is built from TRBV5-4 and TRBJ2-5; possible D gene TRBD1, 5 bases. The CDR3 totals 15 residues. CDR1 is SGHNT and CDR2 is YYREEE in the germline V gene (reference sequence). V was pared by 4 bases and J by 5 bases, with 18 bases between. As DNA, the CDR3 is TGTGCCAGCAGCCCCTATACAGGTAGCCCGGAGACCCAGTACTTC. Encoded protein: CASSPYTGSPETQYF. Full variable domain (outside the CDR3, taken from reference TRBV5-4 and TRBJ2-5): ETGVTQSPTHLIKTRGQQVTLRCSSQSGHNTVSWYQQALGQGPQFIFQYYREEENGRGNFPPRFSGLQFPNYSSELNVNALELDDSALYLCASSPYTGSPETQYFGPGTRLLVL.

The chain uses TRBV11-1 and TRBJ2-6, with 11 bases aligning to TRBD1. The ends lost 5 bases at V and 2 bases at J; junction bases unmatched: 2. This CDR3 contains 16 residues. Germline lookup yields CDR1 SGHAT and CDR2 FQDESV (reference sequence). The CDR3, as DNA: TGTGCCAGCAGCCCGGGACAGGGGGCTGGGGCCAACGTCCTGACTTTC. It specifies CASSPGQGAGANVLTF. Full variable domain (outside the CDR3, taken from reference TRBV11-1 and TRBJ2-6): EAEVAQSPRYKITEKSQAVAFWCDPISGHATLYWYRQILGQGPELLVQFQDESVVDDSQLPKDRFSAERLKGVDSTLKIQPAELGDSAMYLCASSPGQGAGANVLTFGAGSRLTVL.

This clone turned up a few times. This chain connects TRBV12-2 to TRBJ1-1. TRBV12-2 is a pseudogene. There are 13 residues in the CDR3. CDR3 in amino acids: CASHLTVPSRAFF. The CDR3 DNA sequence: TGTGCAAGTCATTTAACGGTCCCCTCTCGTGCTTTCTTT.

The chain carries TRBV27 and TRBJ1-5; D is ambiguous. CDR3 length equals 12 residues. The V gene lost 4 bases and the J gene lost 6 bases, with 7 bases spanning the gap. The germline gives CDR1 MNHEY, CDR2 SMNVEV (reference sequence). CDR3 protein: CASSSPGQPQHF. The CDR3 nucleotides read TGTGCCAGCAGTTCCCCGGGTCAGCCCCAGCATTTT.

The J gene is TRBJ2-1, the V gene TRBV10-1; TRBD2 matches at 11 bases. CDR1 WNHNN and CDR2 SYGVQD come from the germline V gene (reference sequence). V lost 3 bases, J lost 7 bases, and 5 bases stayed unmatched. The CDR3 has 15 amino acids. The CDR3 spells CASSDSGLAVNEQFF. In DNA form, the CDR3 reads TGCGCCAGCAGTGATTCGGGACTAGCGGTAAATGAGCAGTTCTTC.